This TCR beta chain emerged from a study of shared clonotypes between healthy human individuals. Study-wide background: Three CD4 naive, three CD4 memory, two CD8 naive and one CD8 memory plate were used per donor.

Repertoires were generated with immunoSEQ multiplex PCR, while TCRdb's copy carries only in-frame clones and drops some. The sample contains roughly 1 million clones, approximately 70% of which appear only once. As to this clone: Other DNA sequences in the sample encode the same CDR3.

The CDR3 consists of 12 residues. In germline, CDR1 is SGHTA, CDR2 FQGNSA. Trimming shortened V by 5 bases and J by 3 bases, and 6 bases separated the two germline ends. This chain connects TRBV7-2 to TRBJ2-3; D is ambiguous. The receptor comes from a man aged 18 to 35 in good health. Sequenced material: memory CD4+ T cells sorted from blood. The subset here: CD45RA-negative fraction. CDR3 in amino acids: CASSRATDTQYF. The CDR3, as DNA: TGTGCCAGCAGCCGAGCAACAGATACGCAGTATTTT.